Listed here is a single T cell receptor (beta chain). This record belongs to a study of blood T cell repertoires in COVID-19. At the level of the study: Italy, Spain and the United States were the sources of the convalescent and acute COVID-19 samples. The analysed material was cDNA or gDNA that came from T cells, B-cell-depleted T cells, or PBMCs.

In the source study's methods: Reference gene primer amplification gave nucleated cell count estimates. Clones were sequenced by immunoSEQ multiplex PCR, and TCRdb holds only the in-frame ones, with some missing. For V, J and clone size, that table is used; D and trimming come from the DNA. The repertoire holds 200,000 to 300,000 clones, with 85% to 90% as singletons. The TCR comes from a woman aged 40-49 years with acute or convalescent COVID-19. The specimen was peripheral blood.

The CDR3 DNA follows: TGTGCCAGCAGTGGACTAGCTAGCACAGATACGCAGTATTTT. Translated, it gives CASSGLASTDTQYF. This sequence joins TRBV2 and TRBJ2-3, with 7 bases lining up with TRBD2. With 4 bases clipped from V and 0 bases from J, the junction kept 1 base outside the gene matches. The CDR3 spans 14 residues. Looked up from germline, CDR1 is SNHLY and CDR2 is FYNNEI.